This T cell receptor beta chain was obtained from a study of control samples from healthy donors and cancer patients. This CDR3 comprises 15 residues. Germline V gene data show CDR1 as SGHRS and CDR2 as YFSETQ. V was shortened by 2 bases and J by 1 base, with 12 bases between the two germline ends. Some clones are missing from TCRdb's copy, which holds only in-frame ones; the method was immunoSEQ multiplex PCR. The sample yields just under 80,000 clones, 70% to 90% seen once. The clonotype comes from a woman between 55 and 75 years old with head and neck cancer. Sequencing used PBMCs. The chain employs TRBV5-1 and TRBJ1-1, with a tentative D call TRBD1 (6 bases). This CDR3 reads CASSFAGTQNTEAFF. The CDR3 nucleotides are TGCGCCAGCAGCTTCGCAGGGACACAGAACACTGAAGCTTTCTTT. The entire variable domain, with the rest obtained from reference TRBV5-1 and TRBJ1-1, is as follows: KAGVTQTPRYLIKTRGQQVTLSCSPISGHRSVSWYQQTPGQGLQFLFEYFSETQRNKGNFPGRFSGRQFSNSRSEMNVSTLELGDSALYLCASSFAGTQNTEAFFGQGTRLTVV.